The rows below give T cell receptor beta chains drawn from one sample of a study of blood T cell repertoires in COVID-19. Repertoires were generated with immunoSEQ multiplex PCR, while TCRdb's copy carries only in-frame clones and drops some. The sample consists of 200,000 to 300,000 clones, 85% to 90% of them appearing once. The specimen was peripheral blood. These receptors came from a woman between 35 and 50 years old who had recovered from COVID-19. Each CDR3 is given with its conserved first and last residue. A D gene is named only where the DNA matches it firmly. Clone sizes are given selectively: once, few, many, or a class where the clone is expanded.

d_call clone_size j_call v_call cdr3_aa cdr3_nt
- - TRBJ2-2 TRBV21-1 CASEGRDTGELFF TGTGCCAGCGAGGGAAGAGACACCGGGGAGCTGTTTTTT
TRBD2 - TRBJ2-1 TRBV23-1 CASSHPAGDEAEQFF TGCGCCAGCAGTCATCCCGCGGGAGATGAGGCTGAGCAGTTCTTC
- few TRBJ2-5 TRBV30 CAWSRGGETQYF TGTGCCTGGAGTAGGGGAGGAGAGACCCAGTACTTC
- - TRBJ2-2 TRBV7-2 CASSHGTANTGELFF TGTGCCAGCAGCCACGGCACAGCGAACACCGGGGAGCTGTTTTTT
- once TRBJ2-5 TRBV5-1 CASSWSGGLGQETQYF TGCGCCAGCAGCTGGTCGGGGGGCTTGGGCCAAGAGACCCAGTACTTC
- - TRBJ1-1 TRBV5-4 CASSLWSRGNTEAFF TGTGCCAGCAGCTTGTGGTCGCGGGGGAACACTGAAGCTTTCTTT
- - TRBJ2-2 TRBV9 CASSVAAGELFF TGTGCCAGCAGCGTAGCCGCCGGGGAGCTGTTTTTT
TRBD1 - TRBJ2-7 TRBV27 CASRPGTGIGYEQYF TGTGCCAGCAGGCCCGGGACAGGGATAGGCTACGAGCAGTACTTC
- - TRBJ2-7 TRBV10-3 CAIRTPGVYEQYF TGTGCCATCAGGACTCCAGGGGTCTACGAGCAGTACTTC
- - TRBJ1-4 TRBV2 CASSDRAGAEKLFF TGTGCCAGCAGTGACCGGGCAGGGGCTGAAAAACTGTTTTTT
- - TRBJ2-1 TRBV5-6 CASSLGGGRVHEQFF TGTGCCAGCAGCTTGGGGGGAGGACGGGTCCATGAGCAGTTCTTC
- - TRBJ1-5 TRBV19 CASSIVSRVRNQPQHF TGTGCCAGTAGTATAGTTAGCAGGGTGCGCAATCAGCCCCAGCATTTT
TRBD1 - TRBJ2-2 TRBV18 CASSPVGTGNTGELFF TGTGCCAGCTCACCAGTGGGGACAGGGAACACCGGGGAGCTGTTTTTT
- - TRBJ1-4 TRBV5-6 CASSLSGADGEKLFF TGTGCCAGCAGCTTGAGCGGGGCCGACGGGGAAAAACTGTTTTTT
- - TRBJ1-6 TRBV4-3 CASSQEAGSSYNSPLHF TGCGCCAGCAGCCAAGAGGCGGGAAGCTCCTATAATTCACCCCTCCACTTT
- - TRBJ1-4 TRBV7-8 CASSQQGNEKLFF TGTGCCAGCAGCCAACAGGGAAATGAAAAACTGTTTTTT
- - TRBJ2-7 TRBV6-5 CASNGGYSYEQYF TGTGCCAGCAACGGGGGTTACTCCTACGAGCAGTACTTC
- once TRBJ1-5 TRBV28 CASSLLTAAQPQHF TGTGCCAGCAGTTTATTAACAGCGGCTCAGCCCCAGCATTTT
TRBD1 - TRBJ1-4 TRBV18 CASSPYRQGRDEKLFF TGTGCCAGCTCACCTTACCGACAGGGGAGGGATGAAAAACTGTTTTTT
- - TRBJ1-1 TRBV14 CASSLIDATEAFF TGTGCCAGCAGCCTAATTGATGCGACTGAAGCTTTCTTT
TRBD1 - TRBJ1-1 TRBV19 CASSPQGQPNTEAFF TGTGCCAGTAGTCCCCAGGGACAGCCAAACACTGAAGCTTTCTTT
- - TRBJ2-2 TRBV27 CASTPLTGHANTGELFF TGTGCCAGCACCCCGCTAACCGGTCACGCGAACACCGGGGAGCTGTTTTTT
- - TRBJ2-2 TRBV5-1 CASSLIDRPTGELFF TGCGCCAGCAGCTTGATTGACAGGCCCACCGGGGAGCTGTTTTTT
TRBD2 - TRBJ2-7 TRBV7-2 CASSKTSGGRYSYEQYF TGTGCCAGCAGCAAGACTAGCGGGGGGCGCTACTCCTACGAGCAGTACTTC
TRBD2 - TRBJ2-1 TRBV5-4 CASRSGLAGEKSGYNEQFF TGTGCCAGCAGGTCGGGACTAGCGGGGGAAAAGTCGGGCTACAATGAGCAGTTCTTC
- - TRBJ2-6 TRBV9 CASSFARPDTGANVLTF TGTGCCAGCAGCTTTGCTCGGCCGGACACGGGGGCCAACGTCCTGACTTTC
TRBD1 - TRBJ2-6 TRBV29-1 CSVDGQQGSGANVLTF TGCAGCGTTGACGGCCAACAGGGGTCTGGGGCCAACGTCCTGACTTTC
TRBD1 - TRBJ1-6 TRBV19 CASSPRQGARSPLHF TGTGCCAGTAGTCCCCGACAGGGGGCACGTTCACCCCTCCACTTT
- - TRBJ1-2 TRBV5-4 CASNRRGENYGYTF TGTGCCAGCAATCGCAGGGGCGAGAACTATGGCTACACCTTC
- once TRBJ2-4 TRBV2 CASSEYGTVVAKNIQYF TGTGCCAGCAGTGAATATGGTACTGTAGTAGCCAAAAACATTCAGTACTTC
- - TRBJ1-5 TRBV27 CASSPTGYNQPQHF TGTGCCAGCAGTCCGACAGGTTACAATCAGCCCCAGCATTTT
TRBD2 - TRBJ2-1 TRBV7-3 CASSATSGGTYNEQFF TGTGCCAGCAGCGCAACTAGCGGGGGGACTTACAATGAGCAGTTCTTC
- - TRBJ2-5 TRBV2 CASSSGGAPETQYF TGTGCCAGCAGCTCCGGAGGGGCCCCGGAGACCCAGTACTTC
TRBD2 - TRBJ2-5 TRBV27 CASSPRAGGRGTQYF TGTGCCAGCAGCCCTCGGGCGGGGGGGCGTGGGACCCAGTACTTC
- - TRBJ2-7 TRBV4-1 CASARGSGSGSYEQYF TGCGCCAGCGCTAGAGGGTCGGGCTCGGGGTCCTACGAGCAGTACTTC
TRBD1 - TRBJ1-6 TRBV9 CASSVRDSNSPLHF TGTGCCAGCAGCGTCCGGGACAGTAATTCACCCCTCCACTTT
TRBD1 - TRBJ2-6 TRBV5-3 CARSYGQGAVSGANVLTF TGTGCCAGAAGCTACGGACAGGGGGCCGTCTCTGGGGCCAACGTCCTGACTTTC
- - TRBJ1-1 TRBV9 CASSTPGHVGAFF TGTGCCAGCAGCACACCCGGACACGTTGGGGCTTTCTTT
TRBD1 - TRBJ2-1 TRBV9 CASGLGTGRNEQFF TGTGCCAGTGGCCTGGGGACAGGGAGGAATGAGCAGTTCTTC
- - TRBJ2-3 TRBV5-1 CASSLTGISTDTQYF TGCGCCAGCAGCTTGACAGGGATCAGCACAGATACGCAGTATTTT
- - TRBJ1-5 TRBV30 CAWSEQGNQPQHF TGTGCCTGGAGTGAACAGGGAAATCAGCCCCAGCATTTT
- - TRBJ1-4 TRBV7-9 CASSLGGEKLFF TGTGCCAGCAGCTTAGGCGGGGAAAAACTGTTTTTT
- few TRBJ1-2 TRBV5-1 CASSPTGTDYGYTF TGCGCCAGCAGCCCAACAGGGACCGACTATGGCTACACCTTC
TRBD2 once TRBJ2-3 TRBV27 CASSLSLAGGLQNVNTQYF TGTGCCAGCAGTTTATCACTAGCGGGGGGCCTACAGAACGTGAATACGCAGTATTTT
- - TRBJ1-4 TRBV4-3 CASSQDRKSNEKLFF TGCGCCAGCAGCCAAGACAGGAAATCTAATGAAAAACTGTTTTTT
TRBD1 - TRBJ1-2 TRBV5-8 CASSLAWTGSGYTF TGTGCCAGCAGCTTGGCCTGGACAGGATCTGGCTACACCTTC
- - TRBJ1-1 TRBV5-1 CASSLGQLMNTEAFF TGCGCCAGCAGCCTAGGACAATTAATGAACACTGAAGCTTTCTTT
TRBD1 - TRBJ1-4 TRBV7-9 CASSSPGTGGSTNEKLFF TGTGCCAGCAGCTCCCCCGGGACAGGGGGATCAACTAATGAAAAACTGTTTTTT
TRBD1 - TRBJ1-2 TRBV15 CATSLDRLYGYTF TGTGCCACCAGCCTGGACAGGCTCTATGGCTACACCTTC
- - TRBJ2-5 TRBV3-1/TRBV3-2 CASSHSPWEGEETQYF TGTGCCAGCAGCCACTCTCCGTGGGAAGGGGAAGAGACCCAGTACTTC
TRBD1 - TRBJ2-7 TRBV27 CATWDRGTYEQYF TGTGCCACTTGGGACAGGGGGACCTACGAGCAGTACTTC
- - TRBJ1-4 TRBV29-1 CSVAGGHNEKLFF TGCAGCGTCGCGGGGGGGCATAATGAAAAACTGTTTTTT
TRBD1 - TRBJ1-4 TRBV18 CASSPGQTTNEKLFF TGTGCCAGCTCACCGGGACAGACAACTAATGAAAAACTGTTTTTT
- - TRBJ1-1 TRBV9 CASSPAPAAEAFF TGTGCCAGCAGCCCGGCCCCGGCGGCTGAAGCTTTCTTT
- - TRBJ1-4 TRBV7-9 CASSLAQRAGDEKLFF TGTGCCAGCAGCTTAGCGCAGAGAGCGGGGGATGAAAAACTGTTTTTT